The 7 T cell receptor beta chains in this list originate from one sample, sequenced in a study of blood T cell repertoires in COVID-19 (TCRdb year 2020). Library preparation employed the immunoSEQ multiplex PCR assay. Imported from immuneACCESS, the table was reduced by TCRdb to in-frame sequences with V and J called. These copies leave out some clones; in studies compared against another copy, an unresolved V gene accounts for under half, and the cause of the remainder is not known. This sample comprises around 150,000 clones, around 90% of them detected only once. Roughly 2.5% of the sample rests with the top ten. The sequenced material came from peripheral blood. The receptors here all came from a human donor with COVID-19, enrolled during active disease. The donor label of this sample is uncertain.

This chain connects TRBV9 to TRBJ1-2; TRBD1 agrees at 8 bases. The CDR3 runs to 13 residues. The germline CDR1 and CDR2 sequences are SGDLS and YYNGEE. The V gene end was trimmed by 2 bases and the J gene end by 8 bases; junction bases not matched to a gene: 5. This CDR3 reads CASSVQGARGYTF. In DNA form, the CDR3 reads TGTGCCAGCAGCGTTCAGGGGGCGCGAGGCTACACCTTC. Looking up the rest from reference TRBV9 and TRBJ1-2 gives the full variable domain: DSGVTQTPKHLITATGQRVTLRCSPRSGDLSVYWYQQSLDQGLQFLIQYYNGEERAKGNILERFSAQQFPDLHSELNLSSLELGDSALYFCASSVQGARGYTFGSGTRLTVV.

The V gene is TRBV3-1 (or the pseudogene TRBV3-2), the J gene TRBJ2-7, with 7 positions matching TRBD2. This CDR3 has 15 amino acids. Unmatched junction bases numbered 6, after V lost 1 base and J lost 3 bases. Germline values: CDR1 LGHDT, CDR2 YNNKEL (reference sequence). CDR3 nucleotide sequence: TGTGCCAGCAGCCAAGTGCGGGGGATCCTCTACGAGCAGTACTTC. Translated: CASSQVRGILYEQYF.

The J gene is TRBJ1-3, the V gene TRBV2, with TRBD1 matching 9 bases. Trimming removed 6 bases from V and 2 bases from J; junction bases left unmatched: 5. This CDR3 is 15 amino acids long. Germline V gene data show CDR1 as SNHLY and CDR2 as FYNNEI. The CDR3 DNA reads TGTGCCAGCAGCACTACAGGGGGCACTGGAAACACCATATATTTT. This encodes CASSTTGGTGNTIYF.

The chain carries TRBV10-3 and TRBJ2-2; 11 bases agree with TRBD1. V dropped 6 bases and J dropped 7; count of bases not matched to a gene: 7. The CDR3 covers 15 residues. Germline CDR1 and CDR2: ENHRY and SYGVKD. CDR3 sequence: CAIRPGQGADGELFF. The CDR3 coding sequence is TGTGCCATCAGGCCCGGACAGGGGGCGGACGGGGAGCTGTTTTTT.

The chain employs TRBV3-1 (or the pseudogene TRBV3-2) and TRBJ2-5; TRBD2 aligns across 10 bases. V lost 2 bases to trimming and J lost 5 bases; unmatched junction nucleotides: 5. Germline CDR1 LGHDT, CDR2 YNNKEL (reference sequence). The CDR3 spans 15 residues. CDR3 coding DNA: TGTGCCAGCAGCCAACAATCGGGACTAGCGGAGACCCAGTACTTC. This codes for CASSQQSGLAETQYF.

The chain is built from TRBV9 and TRBJ1-1; 9 bases are shared with TRBD1. The CDR3 has 17 amino acids. Losses at the gene ends were 4 bases for V and 0 bases for J; bases not matched to a gene: 10. CDR1 SGDLS and CDR2 YYNGEE come from the germline V gene. CDR3 protein: CASSSNPGQGLNTEAFF. The CDR3, as DNA: TGTGCCAGCAGCTCCAACCCCGGACAGGGGTTGAACACTGAAGCTTTCTTT.

This chain joins TRBV5-4 and TRBJ2-2, with 11 bases aligning to TRBD2. The CDR3 length is 18 residues. V was clipped by 0 bases and J by 4 bases; unmatched bases: 8. The germline gives CDR1 SGHNT, CDR2 YYREEE (reference sequence). The CDR3 loop reads CASSLGLAGPLVTGELFF. The DNA of the CDR3 is TGTGCCAGCAGCTTGGGACTAGCGGGGCCGTTAGTCACCGGGGAGCTGTTTTTT.